The TCR beta chain described here comes from a study of CD8+ T cells in alopecia areata. Findings of the study overall: Many of the expanded lesional clones endured in scalp and blood while on tofacitinib.

Treatment reported: oral pan-JAK inhibitor, 5-10 mg twice daily. Once RNA had been extracted, it was reverse transcribed into cDNA to act as the sequencing template. Sequencing used immunoSEQ multiplex PCR; TCRdb keeps in-frame clones, though not all of them. The sample lists about 92,000 clones, 44% seen once, with less than 20% in the top ten. In the case of this clone: The antigen is unknown.

Trimming stripped 11 bases from V and 4 bases from J, with 19 bases between. CDR1 and CDR2 from the germline V gene are MGHRA and YSYEKL. This CDR3 region has 14 residues. The chain couples TRBV4-1 to TRBJ2-3; D perhaps matches TRBD2 (5 bases). Sequencing was performed on CD8+ T cells sorted from blood, taken at week 24, from a patient treated with tofacitinib. The receptor comes from a human donor with alopecia areata. The CDR3 DNA sequence: TGCGCCGCCTTCTCCGGACTTGTAGCAGATACGCAGTATTTT. Its protein product is CAAFSGLVADTQYF.